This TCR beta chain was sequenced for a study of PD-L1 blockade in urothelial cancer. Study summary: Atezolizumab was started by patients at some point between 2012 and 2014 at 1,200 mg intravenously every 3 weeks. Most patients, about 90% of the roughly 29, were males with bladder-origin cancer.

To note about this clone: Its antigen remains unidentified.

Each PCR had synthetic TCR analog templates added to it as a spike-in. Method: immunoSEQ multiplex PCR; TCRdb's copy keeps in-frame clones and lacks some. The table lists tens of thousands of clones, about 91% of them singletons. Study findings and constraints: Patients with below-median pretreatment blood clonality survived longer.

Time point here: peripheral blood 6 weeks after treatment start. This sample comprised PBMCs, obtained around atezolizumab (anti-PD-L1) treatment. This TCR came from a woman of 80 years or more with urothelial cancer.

This CDR3 reads CASSRGAGELFF. Here the CDR3 DNA reads TGTGCCAGCAGCCGGGGGGCCGGGGAGCTGTTTTTT. The genes are TRBV7-9 and TRBJ2-2; 7 bases map to TRBD2. The CDR3 runs 12 residues. After removal of 5 bases from V and 6 bases from J, the junction contained 0 bases not matched to a gene. Germline values: CDR1 SEHNR, CDR2 FQNEAQ (reference sequence).